This T cell receptor (beta chain) was sequenced in a study of cytomegalovirus exposure and HLA in healthy donors. This PCR relied on a set of 60 Vbeta primers and 13 Jbeta primers. Here immunoSEQ multiplex PCR was the method, and the copy in TCRdb shows in-frame clones only, minus some. Of under 200,000 clones in the sample, about 75% were seen once. Germline V lookup: CDR1 SGHVS, CDR2 FNYEAQ. This CDR3 region has 16 residues. The J segment lost 1 base and the V segment lost 1 base, leaving 3 bases of the junction unmatched. The sample comprised PBMCs. The chain links TRBV7-6 to TRBJ2-2; TRBD2 agrees at 7 bases. The sequence derives from a man aged 18 to 29 in good health and CMV-seronegative. The CDR3 DNA follows: TGTGCCAGCAGCTTAGTGGCTAGCGGGAACACCGGGGAGCTGTTTTTT. This gives the protein CASSLVASGNTGELFF.